One sample yielded the 28 T cell receptor beta chains listed below, sequenced in a study of blood T cells in healthy people across ages. A J-beta primer mix and a sample-barcoded 5' primer were used in a second PCR of roughly 6 to 11 cycles. TCRdb reprocessed the 5' RACE reads via MiXCR and lists one record per CDR3 protein. The table lists over a million distinct CDR3 sequences, about 23% of them singletons, with around 0.75% in the top ten. These data also formed part of another study, on T cells of mothers and their children.

Material: blood. These receptor sequences come from a girl aged 2-15 years in good health.

The chain uses TRBV5-1 and TRBJ2-1; the D gene is possibly TRBD1 (6 bases). The CDR3 contains 15 residues. Trimming removed 3 bases from V and 2 bases from J, with 12 bases in between. CDR1 and CDR2 (germline): SGHRS, YFSETQ. The CDR3 DNA reads as TGCGCCAGCAGCTCCTCAGGGGACCCCTACAATGAGCAGTTCTTC. It codes for CASSSSGDPYNEQFF.

This clonotype has a handful of counts. The rearrangement uses TRBV4-2 and TRBJ2-5, with D unresolved. The J call may be incorrect, as the DNA end agrees better with TRBJ2-7. This CDR3 is 15 amino acids long. Germline CDR1 and CDR2: LGHNA and YNFKEQ. This CDR3 is CASSLVVSPTYEQYF. CDR3 in DNA: TGTGCCAGCAGCCTTGTTGTGTCACCTACCTACGAGCAGTACTTC.

The chain couples TRBV20-1 to TRBJ2-4; D is undetermined. The V end lost 0 bases, the J end lost 2 bases, and 14 bases lay between the germline ends. Germline lookup yields CDR1 DFQATT and CDR2 SNEGSKA (reference sequence). CDR3 size: 16 residues. DNA for the CDR3: TGCAGTGCTAGAGACCCACAATTAGGCACCAAAAACATTCAGTACTTC. Amino acid sequence: CSARDPQLGTKNIQYF.

This clonotype was found a few times. The chain is built from TRBV9 and TRBJ2-5, with D perhaps TRBD1 (5 bases). This CDR3 region has 17 residues. Germline V gene data show CDR1 as SGDLS and CDR2 as YYNGEE. V was pared by 0 bases and J by 0 bases, with 15 bases between. CDR3 coding DNA: TGTGCCAGCAGCGTAGGTACCAAATTGGACAACCAAGAGACCCAGTACTTC. The encoded protein is CASSVGTKLDNQETQYF.

The V and J genes are TRBV11-2 and TRBJ2-1; 10 positions match TRBD1. The CDR3 has 14 residues. With V trimmed by 5 bases and J by 8 bases, 6 bases remained unmatched. Germline lookup yields CDR1 SGHAT and CDR2 FQNNGV. The CDR3 here is CASSKSGTGDEQFF. In nucleotides, the CDR3 is TGTGCCAGCAGCAAGTCCGGGACAGGGGATGAGCAGTTCTTC. Full variable domain (rest looked up from reference TRBV11-2 and TRBJ2-1): EAGVAQSPRYKIIEKRQSVAFWCNPISGHATLYWYQQILGQGPKLLIQFQNNGVVDDSQLPKDRFSAERLKGVDSTLKIQPAKLEDSAVYLCASSKSGTGDEQFFGPGTRLTVL.

With regard to this clonotype: An end of the junction does not agree with germline; a read error may underlie this. The CDR3 sequence is CATRGDSYKQYF. The DNA for the CDR3 is TGTGCCACGAGGGGGGACTCCTACAAGCAGTACTTC. This chain connects TRBV15 to TRBJ2-7, with D tentatively TRBD1 or TRBD2 (6 bases each). CDR1 is LNHNV, CDR2 YYDKDF, per germline (reference sequence). The CDR3 totals 12 residues.

This clonotype occurred many times. V gene TRBV29-1 combines with J gene TRBJ2-5; 7 positions match TRBD1. The CDR3 spans 12 residues. The V and J ends lost 3 bases and 2 bases, in that order; junction bases with no gene match: 0. The germline gives CDR1 SQVTM, CDR2 ANQGSEA. The CDR3 nucleotides are TGCAGCGTTGACAGGGGGCAAGAGACCCAGTACTTC. This gives the protein CSVDRGQETQYF.

Only a few counts were recorded for this clonotype. The V gene is TRBV12-5, the J gene TRBJ1-5; D unresolved. This CDR3 has 15 amino acids. Germline V gene data show CDR1 as LGHNT and CDR2 as FRNRAP. Trimming stripped 6 bases from V and 1 base from J, with 13 bases between. The CDR3 here is CASGLGLTSNQPQHF. For the CDR3, the DNA is TGTGCTAGTGGCCTAGGCCTGACAAGCAATCAGCCCCAGCATTTT.

This clonotype has just a few counts. The chain links TRBV7-8 to TRBJ1-4, with 8 bases aligning to TRBD1. Germline CDR1 is SGHVS and CDR2 is FQNEAQ. The V segment lost 4 bases and the J segment 2 bases; nucleotides outside the gene matches: 3. The CDR3 contains 15 residues. CDR3 sequence (DNA): TGTGCCAGCAGCTCCGACAGGGGCACTAATGAAAAACTGTTTTTT. The encoded protein is CASSSDRGTNEKLFF.

V gene TRBV7-2 combines with J gene TRBJ2-5; 10 positions agree with TRBD2. The DNA end favors TRBJ2-1, so the J call may be wrong. Germline V gene sequence: CDR1 SGHTA, CDR2 FQGNSA. This CDR3 contains 16 residues. The CDR3: CASSHTSGAPRNEQFF. The DNA for the CDR3 is TGTGCCAGCAGCCACACTAGCGGGGCCCCGAGAAATGAGCAGTTCTTC.

The rearrangement links TRBV24-1 to TRBJ1-3; D ambiguous. CDR3 length: 12 residues. V lost 6 bases and J lost 3, with 5 bases in between. Per the germline V gene, CDR1 is KGHDR and CDR2 is SFDVKD. CDR3 residues: CATSSSGNTIYF. The CDR3 nucleotides read TGTGCCACCAGTTCGAGTGGAAACACCATATATTTT.

This clonotype was recorded a few times. The chain has TRBV5-1 and TRBJ1-2; no definite D call. The V and J ends lost 4 bases and 1 base respectively, with 8 bases between them. The CDR3 contains 13 residues. The germline CDR1 and CDR2 sequences are SGHRS and YFSETQ. The CDR3 sequence: CASSETSNYGYTF. Here the CDR3 DNA reads TGCGCCAGCAGCGAGACCAGTAACTATGGCTACACCTTC.

This clonotype has just a few counts. The chain has TRBV7-2 and TRBJ2-3, with 10 bases matching TRBD2. The CDR3 runs to 14 residues. V lost 6 bases, J lost 6 bases, and 6 bases stayed unmatched. Germline CDR1 and CDR2: SGHTA and FQGNSA. The CDR3 sequence: CASRLLAGFDTQYF. In DNA form, the CDR3 reads TGTGCCAGCAGGTTACTAGCGGGGTTTGATACGCAGTATTTT.

CDR3 region: CASSQRDTDYGYTF. The DNA of the CDR3 is TGTGCCAGCAGCCAGAGGGACACAGACTATGGCTACACCTTC. The chain joins TRBV7-9 to TRBJ1-2; possible D gene TRBD1, 6 bases. Deletions cut 5 bases from V and 3 bases from J, with 13 bases between. CDR1 is SEHNR and CDR2 is FQNEAQ in the germline V gene (reference sequence). The CDR3 has 14 residues.

The chain recombines TRBV12-3 or TRBV12-4 with TRBJ2-5; 9 bases agree with TRBD1. The CDR3 loop spans 15 amino acids. V lost 5 bases, J lost 3 bases, and 7 bases stayed unmatched. The CDR3 sequence is CASSPGQGVEETQYF. The CDR3 region has the DNA TGTGCCAGCAGTCCGGGACAGGGAGTAGAAGAGACCCAGTACTTC.

This clonotype was seen a handful of times. The V and J genes are TRBV4-2 and TRBJ2-1; unclear D gene. In germline, CDR1 is LGHNA, CDR2 YNFKEQ. This CDR3 is 13 amino acids long. Trimming took 5 bases from V and 6 from J, leaving 11 bases between them. The CDR3 nucleotides read TGTGCCAGCAGCGAAGGTGAGGTCAATGAGCAGTTCTTC. Its protein is CASSEGEVNEQFF.

This clonotype turned up a few times. The chain recombines TRBV4-3 with TRBJ2-5; D gene unclear. The CDR3 has 14 amino acids. Trimming removed 0 bases from V and 4 bases from J, with 9 bases in between. In germline, CDR1 is LGHNA, CDR2 YSLEER. CDR3 in amino acids: CASSQDRVAETQYF. The CDR3 region has the DNA TGCGCCAGCAGCCAAGATCGGGTGGCAGAGACCCAGTACTTC.

This clonotype turned up a few times. CDR3 bases: TGTGCCAGCAGCTTAGGACTAGCGGAATACGAGCAGTACTTC. Residues: CASSLGLAEYEQYF. V and J are TRBV7-2 and TRBJ2-7; 9 nucleotides line up with TRBD2. V gave up 1 base and J gave up 4 bases; unmatched junction bases: 2. In germline, CDR1 is SGHTA, CDR2 FQGNSA. The CDR3 is 14 amino acids.

This chain connects TRBV12-3 or TRBV12-4 to TRBJ1-1, with D uncertain. Trimming cost V 6 bases and J 0 bases, with 14 bases left between them. This CDR3 has 15 amino acids. Here the CDR3 reads CASRPPTNMNTEAFF. The CDR3 nucleotides are TGTGCCAGCAGGCCCCCGACGAATATGAACACTGAAGCTTTCTTT.

The chain links TRBV6-5 to TRBJ2-5, with D possibly being TRBD1 (6 bases). The germline V and J ends were trimmed by 8 bases and 7 bases, with 11 bases remaining between them. The CDR3 runs 11 residues. The germline V gene has CDR1 MNHEY and CDR2 SVGAGI. CDR3 DNA: TGTGCCAGCGGGCAGGGGTGGACCCAGTACTTC. It yields the protein CASGQGWTQYF.

V usage is TRBV29-1 and J usage is TRBJ2-5; 7 bases match TRBD1. This CDR3 comprises 14 residues. Germline CDR1 and CDR2: SQVTM and ANQGSEA. Losses at the gene ends were 1 base for V and 5 bases for J; bases not matched to a gene: 7. The DNA of the CDR3 is TGCAGCGTTGAAGCTGACAGGGTGGGGGAGACCCAGTACTTC. Translation: CSVEADRVGETQYF.

V usage is TRBV20-1 and J usage is TRBJ2-1; 7 nucleotides match TRBD2. The CDR3 totals 14 residues. V lost 5 bases and J lost 5; bases outside the gene matches: 9. Per germline, CDR1 DFQATT and CDR2 SNEGSKA (reference sequence). The CDR3 coding sequence is TGCAGTGCTCCCGGGACTATCCATGACAATGAGCAGTTCTTC. Protein product: CSAPGTIHDNEQFF.

J is TRBJ2-1 and V is TRBV6-1; 9 bases map to TRBD1. Trimming took 6 bases from V and 3 from J; bases not matched to a gene: 3. This CDR3 region has 14 residues. Germline V gene data show CDR1 as MNHNS and CDR2 as SASEGT. CDR3 sequence reads: CASRETGGYNEQFF. For the CDR3, the DNA is TGTGCCAGCAGGGAGACAGGGGGCTACAATGAGCAGTTCTTC.

This clonotype was seen more than once but under ten times. V is TRBV4-2 and J is TRBJ2-1; D could derive from TRBD1 or TRBD2 (6 bases each). Trimming cost V 2 bases and J 6 bases, with 20 bases left between them. CDR3 size: 17 residues. Germline CDR1 LGHNA, CDR2 YNFKEQ. The CDR3 DNA sequence: TGTGCCAGCAGCCAAACAGGGCGGGGACCAGAGGGCAATGAGCAGTTCTTC. It translates to CASSQTGRGPEGNEQFF.

This clonotype was detected only a few times. The chain carries TRBV6-6 and TRBJ2-7; 9 bases fit TRBD1. Trimming took 6 bases from V and 7 from J; bases not matched to a gene: 10. Looked up from germline, CDR1 is MNHNY and CDR2 is SVGAGI (reference sequence). This CDR3 is built from 14 residues. CDR3 bases: TGTGCCAGCAGCACCCTACAGGGGGCGCGTGAGCAGTACTTC. It encodes CASSTLQGAREQYF.

The chain employs TRBV20-1 and TRBJ2-5; D gene ambiguous. The germline V gene encodes CDR1 DFQATT and CDR2 SNEGSKA (reference sequence). CDR3 length equals 14 residues. V shed 2 bases and J shed 5 bases, with 15 bases lying between them. CDR3 in DNA: TGCAGTGCTAGATACCCCGGCCAGCAGGAGACCCAGTACTTC. Translation: CSARYPGQQETQYF.

The genes are TRBV25-1 and TRBJ2-3; 7 bases fit TRBD1. Trimming cost V 1 base and J 4 bases; bases outside gene matches: 8. Per germline, CDR1 MGHDK and CDR2 SYGVNS. The CDR3 loop spans 16 amino acids. The DNA of the CDR3 is TGTGCCAGCAGTGAATTCGGCGACAGGGAAGCAGATACGCAGTATTTT. It codes for CASSEFGDREADTQYF.

The rearrangement joins TRBV11-1 to TRBJ2-5; D unresolved. The CDR3 has 14 amino acids. Trimming took 5 bases from V and 5 from J, leaving 15 bases between them. Germline V gene sequence: CDR1 SGHAT, CDR2 FQDESV (reference sequence). In DNA, the CDR3 is TGTGCCAGCAGCCACGAGGTGGTAGGGGAGACCCAGTACTTC. Protein sequence: CASSHEVVGETQYF.